These T cell receptor beta chains were read from a single sample in a study of shared clonotypes between healthy human individuals. Generated by immunoSEQ multiplex PCR, the TCRdb table keeps only in-frame clones and is missing some. The sample contains under 2,000,000 clones, about 94% of which appear only once. The sequenced material came from naive CD8+ T cells sorted from blood. These receptors came from a man aged 18 to 29 in good health. Each CDR3 is given with its conserved first and last residue. Fields, in order: V gene, CDR3 length, J gene, D gene, clone size, CDR3 DNA, CDR3 protein. The D gene is left open where the match is weak. The listing skips clone size in some rows; elsewhere it reads once, few, many or a size class.

TRBV4-1	16	TRBJ1-2	TRBD1	NA	TGCGCCAGCAGCCAAGATAGGGGACAGGGGGCTTATGGCTACACCTTC	CASSQDRGQGAYGYTF
TRBV7-8	15	TRBJ1-2	NA	NA	TGTGCCAGCAGCCCAGGACCGACCGCTTGGTATGGCTACACCTTC	CASSPGPTAWYGYTF
TRBV27	13	TRBJ2-7	NA	NA	TGTGCCAGCAGTTTTGGGGTATTGGGCGAGCAGTACTTC	CASSFGVLGEQYF
TRBV7-2	14	TRBJ2-1	TRBD1	NA	TGTGCCAGCAGCCGGACAGGCTCCTACAATGAGCAGTTCTTC	CASSRTGSYNEQFF
TRBV7-8	14	TRBJ2-1	TRBD2	NA	TGTGCCAGCAGCTTAGAGGTATTAGCGGGAGAGGCTTTCTTC	CASSLEVLAGEAFF
TRBV27	16	TRBJ1-1	NA	NA	TGTGCCAGCAGTTTATCGAGCGTGCGGGGACCAAGTGGAGCTTTCTTT	CASSLSSVRGPSGAFF
TRBV10-1	16	TRBJ1-2	NA	NA	TGCGCCAGCAGTTTGCTCCACCAGGGTGCCAATCATGGCTACACCTTC	CASSLLHQGANHGYTF
TRBV7-6	15	TRBJ2-5	TRBD2	NA	TGTGCCAGCAGCTTAGCGATCGCAGCGGGGGAGACCCAGTACTTC	CASSLAIAAGETQYF
TRBV6-1	11	TRBJ2-1	NA	NA	TGTGCCAGCACTGAGGGAGATGAGCAGTTCTTC	CASTEGDEQFF
TRBV5-4	14	TRBJ1-5	NA	NA	TGTGCCAGCAGCTTGGGCCCGGGCGGTCAGCCCCAGCATTTT	CASSLGPGGQPQHF
TRBV28	15	TRBJ1-2	TRBD1	NA	TGTGCCAGCAGCTTACCCAGGACAGGGGGAAATGGCTACACCTTC	CASSLPRTGGNGYTF
TRBV4-1	13	TRBJ2-1	NA	NA	TGCGCCAGCAGCCAAGATCCGGACGATGAGCAGTTCTTC	CASSQDPDDEQFF
TRBV27	15	TRBJ2-1	NA	NA	TGTGCCAGCAGGCCCCAGGGTAGCTCCTACAATGAGCAGTTCTTC	CASRPQGSSYNEQFF
TRBV6-5	13	TRBJ1-1	NA	once	TGTGCCAGCAGTTACTCTGAGGACACTGAAGCTTTCTTT	CASSYSEDTEAFF
TRBV5-5	15	TRBJ2-2	NA	NA	TGTGCCAGCAGCTTGGGTCCCGCGAACACCGGGGAGCTGTTTTTT	CASSLGPANTGELFF
TRBV6-5	14	TRBJ2-1	NA	NA	TGTGCCAGCAGTCCGGGACCCGAACACAATGAGCAGTTCTTC	CASSPGPEHNEQFF
TRBV27	14	TRBJ1-1	TRBD1	once	TGTGCCACCTCAGGGGGACAGGGGAACACTGAAGCTTTCTTT	CATSGGQGNTEAFF
TRBV27	14	TRBJ2-5	NA	NA	TGTGCCAGCAGTTTTGCGGTTGGCCAAGAGACCCAGTACTTC	CASSFAVGQETQYF
TRBV7-9	15	TRBJ2-7	TRBD1	NA	TGTGCCAGCAGCTTAATAGACAGGGGCTCCTACGAGCAGTACTTC	CASSLIDRGSYEQYF
TRBV5-8	14	TRBJ1-1	NA	NA	TGTGCCAGCAGCGGGGAGTCCGGGATCTACGGAGCTTTCTTT	CASSGESGIYGAFF
TRBV7-9	16	TRBJ1-2	NA	NA	TGTGCCAGCAGCTCGCAACCCTCCGGGACTTACTATGGCTACACCTTC	CASSSQPSGTYYGYTF
TRBV2	15	TRBJ2-2	NA	NA	TGTGCCAGCACCTATGGGCCAGGGCCCACCGGGGAGCTGTTTTTT	CASTYGPGPTGELFF
TRBV4-3	15	TRBJ2-7	NA	NA	TGCGCCAGCAGCCAAGATGCAGGGCCGGCCTACGAGCAGTACTTC	CASSQDAGPAYEQYF
TRBV5-4	13	TRBJ2-3	NA	once	TGTGCCAGCAGCTTGCCCGACACAGATACGCAGTATTTT	CASSLPDTDTQYF
TRBV28	14	TRBJ2-7	TRBD1	NA	TGTGCCAGCAGAGACAGGGGGCTAACCTACGAGCAGTACTTC	CASRDRGLTYEQYF
TRBV5-3	15	TRBJ2-2	NA	NA	TGTGCCAGAAGCTCTAGCGAACCGAACACCGGGGAGCTGTTTTTT	CARSSSEPNTGELFF
TRBV5-4	14	TRBJ2-7	NA	NA	TGTGCCAGCAGCTCCGCCGACAGCTCCTACGAGCAGTACTTC	CASSSADSSYEQYF
TRBV7-9	18	TRBJ2-7	TRBD2	NA	TGTGCCAGCAGCTCTGCCTTACTAGCGGGCCTAACGTCCTACGAGCAGTACTTC	CASSSALLAGLTSYEQYF
TRBV5-6	17	TRBJ2-1	NA	NA	TGTGCCAGCAGCCCGGACGGGGGACTGAGCTCCTACAATGAGCAGTTCTTC	CASSPDGGLSSYNEQFF
TRBV4-3	15	TRBJ2-1	TRBD1	NA	TGCGCCAGCAGCCTCGGACAGGGGGCCTACAATGAGCAGTTCTTC	CASSLGQGAYNEQFF
TRBV6-5	12	TRBJ2-7	TRBD1	NA	TGTGCCAGCAGTTACGACAGGGGAGAGCAGTACTTC	CASSYDRGEQYF
TRBV9	20	TRBJ2-5	TRBD2	NA	TGTGCCAGCAGCTCAAAGGGTTCCGAGACTAGCGGATCTTCAGAGGCTACCCAGTACTTC	CASSSKGSETSGSSEATQYF
TRBV28	14	TRBJ2-7	NA	NA	TGTGCCAGCAGCCCCCAGGGAGGAGGCTACGAGCAGTACTTC	CASSPQGGGYEQYF
TRBV7-8	15	TRBJ2-7	TRBD2	NA	TGTGCCAGCAGCTTAGCACTAGCGGGAGACTACGAGCAGTACTTC	CASSLALAGDYEQYF
TRBV5-1	20	TRBJ2-3	TRBD2	NA	TGCGCCAGCAGCGAGAGAGTGTGGACTAGCGGGGCCTCTAGCACAGATACGCAGTATTTT	CASSERVWTSGASSTDTQYF
TRBV9	13	TRBJ1-2	TRBD1	NA	TGTGCCAGCAGCGCGACAGGGGGCTTCGGCTACACCTTC	CASSATGGFGYTF
TRBV30	12	TRBJ1-1	NA	few	TGTGCCTGGACTTTAGGGGATTTTGAAGCTTTCTTT	CAWTLGDFEAFF
TRBV28	19	TRBJ2-1	NA	NA	TGTGCCAGCAGTTTACCAATCAGGGGGGGGTCGACCTCCTACAATGAGCAGTTCTTC	CASSLPIRGGSTSYNEQFF
TRBV19	15	TRBJ2-7	TRBD2	once	TGTGCCAGTAGTCCTGGACTAGCGGGAGTCTCCGAGCAGTACTTC	CASSPGLAGVSEQYF
TRBV9	14	TRBJ2-2	TRBD2	NA	TGTGCCAGCAGCGTAGAACGGGGGGCCGGGGAGCTGTTTTTT	CASSVERGAGELFF
TRBV7-2	14	TRBJ2-1	TRBD2	NA	TGTGCCAGCAGCCTCGAGCGGGAGAGTTATGAGCAGTTCTTC	CASSLERESYEQFF
TRBV27	14	TRBJ2-5	TRBD1	NA	TGTGCCAGCAGTTTACTGGGACAGCAAGAGACCCAGTACTTC	CASSLLGQQETQYF
TRBV7-2	16	TRBJ2-1	TRBD2	NA	TGTGCCAGCAGCACCTGGACTAGCGGGATTTTCAATGAGCAGTTCTTC	CASSTWTSGIFNEQFF
TRBV11-3	16	TRBJ2-7	NA	once	TGTGCCAGCACCTCCAGCGCGGGCAGGGTGGAGTACGAGCAGTACTTC	CASTSSAGRVEYEQYF
TRBV4-1	16	TRBJ2-1	TRBD2	NA	TGCGCCAGCAGCCTCAAGACTAGCGGGAAGTGGAATGAGCAGTTCTTC	CASSLKTSGKWNEQFF
TRBV13	15	TRBJ2-7	NA	NA	TGTGCCAGCAGCTTAGATGGCGGGGACTCCTACGAGCAGTACTTC	CASSLDGGDSYEQYF
TRBV7-3	15	TRBJ2-7	NA	NA	TGTGCCAGCAACCGATTCGCTCGAGAATCCTACGAGCAGTACTTC	CASNRFARESYEQYF
TRBV4-3	16	TRBJ2-2	TRBD2	NA	TGCGCCAGCAGCCAAGATATTCCAGCGGGAGGCGGGGAGCTGTTTTTT	CASSQDIPAGGGELFF
TRBV5-4	14	TRBJ1-2	NA	NA	TGTGCCAGCAGCTACGATTGGGACCCCTATGGCTACACCTTC	CASSYDWDPYGYTF
TRBV5-1	15	TRBJ2-7	TRBD2	NA	TGCGCCAGCAGCTTGGGACTAGCGGGAGGGAGCGAGCAGTACTTC	CASSLGLAGGSEQYF